Listed below are T cell receptor beta chains from one sample, sequenced in a study of cytomegalovirus exposure and HLA in healthy donors. Clones were read by immunoSEQ multiplex PCR, and TCRdb kept only the in-frame ones, dropping some. The top ten hold 2.5% to 3% of the sample, which has about 100,000 clones, less than 90% seen once. The specimen sequenced was PBMCs. These receptors originate from a man aged 40-49 years in good health and CMV-seronegative. The CDR3 runs from the conserved cysteine through the conserved F or W. The D gene is left open where the match is weak. Clone size appears in some rows only: once, few, many, or a class for an expanded clone.

TRBJ1-5	TRBD1	TRBV27	NA	TGTGCCAGCAGTCCGGGACAGTGGGGTAAAGGGCATCAGCCCCAGCATTTT	CASSPGQWGKGHQPQHF
TRBJ2-2	NA	TRBV6-5	once	TGTGCCAGCAGTTACGGCCCGAACACCGGGGAGCTGTTTTTT	CASSYGPNTGELFF
TRBJ2-3	NA	TRBV5-1	NA	TGCGCCAGCAGACGCAGGGGGGTAAGCACAGATACGCAGTATTTT	CASRRRGVSTDTQYF
TRBJ1-2	TRBD1	TRBV13	NA	TGTGCCAGCAGCTTATTAGGACAGGAGAACTATGGCTACACCTTC	CASSLLGQENYGYTF
TRBJ2-7	NA	TRBV5-6	once	TGTGCCAGCAGCTTGATCTCTAGCCGGTTTGAGCAGTACTTC	CASSLISSRFEQYF
TRBJ2-2	TRBD2	TRBV19	few	TGTGCCAGTACTCCGACCCCAGCGGGACCTGGGACCGGGGAGCTGTTTTTT	CASTPTPAGPGTGELFF
TRBJ2-7	TRBD1	TRBV6-5	few	TGTGCCAGCTCCGGACAGGGAAAATCGGGTGAGCAGTACTTC	CASSGQGKSGEQYF
TRBJ2-1	NA	TRBV7-3	NA	TGTGCCAGCAGCCTGGGGGGTCGGGGGGCCTACCCCAATGAGCAGTTCTTC	CASSLGGRGAYPNEQFF
TRBJ1-2	NA	TRBV18	NA	TGTGCCAGCTCACCAGAGGCAGACGGCTATGGCTACACCTTC	CASSPEADGYGYTF
TRBJ1-2	NA	TRBV9	NA	TGTGCCAGCTTGTTCGGGGAGGATACGGCCGCGGGTGGCTACACCTTC	CASLFGEDTAAGGYTF
TRBJ2-3	TRBD2	TRBV4-3	NA	TGCGCCAGCAGCCTGGGGGGGGATACGCAGTATTTT	CASSLGGDTQYF
TRBJ1-1	NA	TRBV4-2	NA	TGTGCCAGCAGCCCGGGAGTCATGAACACTGAAGCCTTCTTT	CASSPGVMNTEAFF
TRBJ1-2	NA	TRBV19	NA	TGTGCCAGTAGCAGGGGCCGTAGCTATGGCTACACCTTC	CASSRGRSYGYTF
TRBJ1-5	NA	TRBV28	NA	TGTGCCAGCAGGGAAGGGGCTTGGAATCAGCCCCAGCATTTT	CASREGAWNQPQHF
TRBJ1-5	TRBD1	TRBV19	NA	TGTGCCAGTAGTCACCAGAGGACAGGGCTGATCGATCAGCCCCAGCATTTT	CASSHQRTGLIDQPQHF
TRBJ2-1	TRBD1	TRBV6-5	NA	TGTGCCAGCAGGGGACAGGGGGTGGGGGAGCAGTTCTTC	CASRGQGVGEQFF
TRBJ1-6	NA	TRBV19	NA	TGTGCCAGTAGTATAAACCCCTCACGGTCACCCCTCCACTTT	CASSINPSRSPLHF